The source of this T cell receptor beta chain is a study of T cell clonotyping in hematopoietic cell transplantation. Only in-frame clones appear in the TCRdb table, and some are missing; sequencing was by immunoSEQ multiplex PCR. The sample comprises about 29,000 clones, 70% to 80% of which are singletons, and less than 8% rests with the top ten. As for time point: recipient sample about 28 days before transplant, after cytoreduction. The germline V gene encodes CDR1 SGHTA and CDR2 FQGNSA. Trimming took 1 base from V and 5 from J, leaving 15 bases between them. This CDR3 is built from 16 residues. This clone was seen only once.

The chain carries TRBV7-2 and TRBJ1-5; the D gene is possibly TRBD1 (5 bases). Specimen: peripheral blood mononuclear cells, collected before stem cell transplant. The receptor was derived from a woman aged 25-40 years with chronic myeloid leukemia. Some clones in this sample may be carry-over from other donors' samples. The CDR3 DNA sequence: TGTGCCAGCAGCTTAGGTCCAGCGGGAGGGGATCAGCCCCAGCATTTT. Translation gives CASSLGPAGGDQPQHF. The whole variable domain, filled in from reference TRBV7-2 and TRBJ1-5, reads GAGVSQSPSNKVTEKGKDVELRCDPISGHTALYWYRQSLGQGLEFLIYFQGNSAPDKSGLPSDRFSAERTGGSVSTLTIQRTQQEDSAVYLCASSLGPAGGDQPQHFGDGTRLSIL.